The rows below give T cell receptor beta chains drawn from one sample of a study of blood T cell repertoires in COVID-19. Measured with immunoSEQ multiplex PCR; TCRdb has only the in-frame clones, and not every one. The sample holds about 240,000 clones, 83% seen once. Sample: PBMCs or T cells enriched from blood (not recorded which). These receptors came from a woman in her forties who had been exposed to COVID-19. Each CDR3 is given with its conserved first and last residue. A D gene is named only where the DNA matches it firmly. For some rows the clone size is stated as once, few or many, or as a class when expanded; others skip it.

D: TRBD1; V: TRBV29-1; J: TRBJ1-5; size: -; CDR3: CSVATDRVGPQHF; DNA: TGCAGCGTGGCTACGGACAGGGTTGGGCCCCAGCATTTT
D: TRBD1; V: TRBV7-7; J: TRBJ2-5; size: -; CDR3: CASSLGGTGRETQYF; DNA: TGTGCCAGCAGCTTAGGTGGGACAGGGAGGGAGACCCAGTACTTC
D: -; V: TRBV18; J: TRBJ1-1; size: -; CDR3: CASSPRNGDTEAFF; DNA: TGTGCCAGCTCACCAAGGAACGGGGACACTGAAGCTTTCTTT
D: -; V: TRBV6-5; J: TRBJ2-7; size: -; CDR3: CAAGGSGLEQYF; DNA: TGTGCCGCCGGGGGTTCGGGTCTCGAGCAGTACTTC
D: TRBD1; V: TRBV27; J: TRBJ2-7; size: -; CDR3: CASSLYPSAGGRYEQYF; DNA: TGTGCCAGCAGTTTATACCCCAGTGCAGGGGGAAGGTACGAGCAGTACTTC
D: TRBD2; V: TRBV4-1; J: TRBJ2-1; size: -; CDR3: CASSQDKWSGGARDEQFF; DNA: TGCGCCAGCAGCCAAGACAAGTGGAGCGGGGGGGCCAGGGATGAGCAGTTCTTC
D: TRBD2; V: TRBV27; J: TRBJ2-2; size: -; CDR3: CASSTGTTTGELFF; DNA: TGTGCCAGCAGTACCGGGACTACCACCGGGGAGCTGTTTTTT
D: -; V: TRBV6-5; J: TRBJ2-1; size: -; CDR3: CASSSTDEQFF; DNA: TGTGCCAGCAGCTCAACAGATGAGCAGTTCTTC
D: -; V: TRBV7-2; J: TRBJ1-2; size: -; CDR3: CASSSRTGHNYGYTF; DNA: TGTGCCAGCAGTTCGAGAACAGGGCACAACTATGGCTACACCTTC
D: -; V: TRBV6-1; J: TRBJ1-1; size: -; CDR3: CASSEGRGRNTEAFF; DNA: TGTGCCAGCAGTGAAGGGAGGGGCAGAAACACTGAAGCTTTCTTT
D: -; V: TRBV19; J: TRBJ2-1; size: -; CDR3: CASSISGQGIYNEQFF; DNA: TGTGCCAGTAGTATATCAGGGCAGGGGATCTACAATGAGCAGTTCTTC
D: TRBD2; V: TRBV10-3; J: TRBJ2-3; size: -; CDR3: CASRLGTSLTDTQYF; DNA: TGTGCCAGCCGGCTCGGGACTAGCCTGACAGATACGCAGTATTTT
D: -; V: TRBV28; J: TRBJ1-2; size: -; CDR3: CASSLPTTGFGYTF; DNA: TGTGCCAGCAGTTTACCTACTACAGGGTTTGGCTACACCTTC
D: -; V: TRBV10-3; J: TRBJ1-1; size: -; CDR3: CAISVSDKNTEAFF; DNA: TGTGCCATCAGTGTATCAGACAAGAACACTGAAGCTTTCTTT
D: TRBD1; V: TRBV4-3; J: TRBJ1-4; size: -; CDR3: CASSRLQGALFEKLFF; DNA: TGCGCCAGCAGCCGGTTACAGGGGGCGCTTTTTGAAAAACTGTTTTTT
D: TRBD2; V: TRBV11-2; J: TRBJ2-5; size: once; CDR3: CASSSGVASGRETQYF; DNA: TGTGCCAGCAGCTCGGGAGTAGCTAGCGGCAGAGAGACCCAGTACTTC
D: -; V: TRBV30; J: TRBJ1-5; size: -; CDR3: CAWSPTGTPPQHF; DNA: TGTGCCTGGAGTCCCACCGGGACTCCTCCCCAGCATTTT
D: -; V: TRBV10-3; J: TRBJ2-7; size: -; CDR3: CAIRAGQASYEQYF; DNA: TGTGCCATCAGAGCGGGACAGGCCTCCTACGAGCAGTACTTC
D: TRBD1; V: TRBV27; J: TRBJ1-5; size: -; CDR3: CASSLGTGAQPQHF; DNA: TGTGCCAGCAGTTTAGGGACAGGGGCCCAGCCCCAGCATTTT
D: -; V: TRBV7-2; J: TRBJ1-2; size: -; CDR3: CASSLGRGDGYTF; DNA: TGTGCCAGCAGCTTAGGGAGGGGAGATGGCTACACCTTC
D: -; V: TRBV5-5; J: TRBJ2-7; size: -; CDR3: CASSRGVNYEQYF; DNA: TGTGCCAGCAGCAGAGGAGTGAACTACGAGCAGTACTTC
D: TRBD2; V: TRBV13; J: TRBJ2-3; size: -; CDR3: CASSLGPAGVSDTQYF; DNA: TGTGCCAGCAGCTTAGGGCCAGCGGGGGTTTCAGATACGCAGTATTTT
D: -; V: TRBV5-1; J: TRBJ1-1; size: -; CDR3: CASSATGTNTEAFF; DNA: TGCGCCAGCAGCGCGACCGGGACAAACACTGAAGCTTTCTTT
D: TRBD1; V: TRBV4-3; J: TRBJ1-6; size: -; CDR3: CASSGGQGMNSPLHF; DNA: TGCGCCAGCAGCGGGGGACAGGGAATGAATTCACCCCTCCACTTT
D: TRBD2; V: TRBV5-8; J: TRBJ2-3; size: once; CDR3: CASSPVGGRADTQYF; DNA: TGTGCCAGCAGCCCGGTCGGCGGGAGAGCAGATACGCAGTATTTT
D: TRBD1; V: TRBV27; J: TRBJ1-2; size: -; CDR3: CASSERQGAYNYGYTF; DNA: TGTGCCAGCAGTGAACGACAGGGGGCCTATAACTATGGCTACACCTTC
D: -; V: TRBV7-9; J: TRBJ2-2; size: -; CDR3: CASTPGGPGTGELFF; DNA: TGTGCCAGCACACCGGGGGGCCCAGGCACCGGGGAGCTGTTTTTT
D: -; V: TRBV24-1; J: TRBJ2-7; size: -; CDR3: CATSDLFRVGEEGAYEQYF; DNA: TGTGCCACCAGTGATTTGTTCAGGGTTGGCGAAGAAGGGGCCTACGAGCAGTACTTC
D: TRBD2; V: TRBV2; J: TRBJ2-2; size: -; CDR3: CASSDPAGVTGELFF; DNA: TGTGCCAGCAGTGACCCAGCGGGGGTCACCGGGGAGCTGTTTTTT
D: -; V: TRBV15; J: TRBJ1-5; size: -; CDR3: CATSRDPPGASPYSNQPQHF; DNA: TGTGCCACCAGCAGGGACCCCCCTGGGGCCTCCCCTTATAGCAATCAGCCCCAGCATTTT
D: -; V: TRBV9; J: TRBJ2-2; size: -; CDR3: CASSVQGSVAGELFF; DNA: TGTGCCAGCAGCGTACAGGGGTCGGTTGCCGGGGAGCTGTTTTTT
D: TRBD2; V: TRBV5-1; J: TRBJ2-5; size: -; CDR3: CASRIMAGGEETQYF; DNA: TGCGCCAGCAGGATAATGGCGGGGGGAGAAGAGACCCAGTACTTC
D: -; V: TRBV15; J: TRBJ1-5; size: -; CDR3: CATSQGYQPQHF; DNA: TGTGCCACCAGCCAGGGTTATCAGCCCCAGCATTTT
D: -; V: TRBV3-1/TRBV3-2; J: TRBJ1-5; size: -; CDR3: CASSPGRGQPQHF; DNA: TGTGCCAGCAGCCCGGGGAGGGGACAGCCCCAGCATTTT
D: TRBD1; V: TRBV3-1/TRBV3-2; J: TRBJ2-7; size: -; CDR3: CASSPLLGQGVSYEQYF; DNA: TGTGCCAGCAGCCCGCTTTTGGGACAGGGGGTATCCTACGAGCAGTACTTC
D: -; V: TRBV9; J: TRBJ2-7; size: -; CDR3: CASSVAAGVGYEQYF; DNA: TGTGCCAGCAGCGTAGCAGCAGGGGTGGGCTACGAGCAGTACTTC
D: -; V: TRBV29-1; J: TRBJ1-1; size: -; CDR3: CSAGDPEAFF; DNA: TGCAGCGCAGGGGATCCTGAAGCTTTCTTT
D: TRBD2; V: TRBV27; J: TRBJ2-7; size: -; CDR3: CASSLAVAGSPSWQYF; DNA: TGTGCCAGCAGTTTAGCCGTAGCGGGGTCTCCCTCTTGGCAGTACTTC
D: TRBD1; V: TRBV19; J: TRBJ1-2; size: few; CDR3: CASASGTGVYGYTF; DNA: TGTGCCAGTGCCTCCGGGACAGGGGTCTATGGCTACACCTTC
D: -; V: TRBV12-3/TRBV12-4; J: TRBJ1-1; size: -; CDR3: CASSQNTEAFF; DNA: TGTGCCAGCAGTCAAAACACTGAAGCTTTCTTT
D: -; V: TRBV28; J: TRBJ1-1; size: -; CDR3: CASSLAGSMNTEAFF; DNA: TGTGCCAGCAGTTTAGCGGGGTCGATGAACACTGAAGCTTTCTTT
D: -; V: TRBV7-9; J: TRBJ2-7; size: -; CDR3: CASSLWPGVAF; DNA: TGTGCCAGCAGCTTATGGCCAGGGGTCGCCTTC